This T cell receptor (beta chain) is from a study of a mutant IDH1 vaccine in newly diagnosed glioma. Overall study: Initiation of the vaccine course occurred 4-6 weeks after radiotherapy alone, or alongside temozolomide cycles. Earlier care involved radiotherapy, temozolomide, or both, and the majority received both. General observations from the study: Most patients, about 93%, showed vaccine-induced immune responses.

This clone was detected once. Its specificity is unknown. The time point is: week 23, last vaccination. Each dose of the vaccine consisted of 300 ug of mutant IDH1 20-mer peptide, with topical imiquimod. Libraries were prepared by immunoSEQ multiplex PCR; TCRdb keeps only in-frame clonotypes and omits some of them. Of 75,000 to 80,000 clones in the sample, around 85% are singletons; the top ten hold approximately 0.8%. Trimming cost V 10 bases and J 0 bases; bases outside gene matches: 6. Germline V lookup: CDR1 MDHEN, CDR2 SYDVKM. This CDR3 comprises 14 residues. Material: PBMCs, obtained from a glioma patient whose treatment included an IDH1 peptide vaccine. The TCR sequence derives from a woman in her 50s with glioma. V usage is TRBV28 and J usage is TRBJ2-7; TRBD2 agrees at 10 bases. The CDR3 coding sequence is TGTGCCACCTCCGGGACTAGCGTCTCCTACGAGCAGTACTTC. Translating it yields CATSGTSVSYEQYF.